A single sample gave rise to the 22 T cell receptor beta chains below, sequenced in a study of chemoradiotherapy in HPV16-positive cancers. Profiling relied on immunoSEQ multiplex PCR, and the TCRdb table lists in-frame clones only, not all of them. The repertoire holds 12,000 or so clones, about 77% seen once, with around 2% in the top ten. The sample here was taken from a patient who underwent chemoradiotherapy. The receptor set was obtained from a human donor with HPV-associated anogenital cancer.

The chain uses TRBV2 and TRBJ1-3; D remains ambiguous. The CDR3 has 13 amino acids. V was clipped by 7 bases and J by 3 bases, with 10 bases between them. Germline V gives CDR1 SNHLY, CDR2 FYNNEI. CDR3 sequence reads: CASNQEGGNTIYF. The CDR3 DNA sequence: TGTGCCAGCAATCAAGAGGGTGGAAACACCATATATTTT. The whole variable domain, remainder taken from reference TRBV2 and TRBJ1-3, is EPEVTQTPSHQVTQMGQEVILRCVPISNHLYFYWYRQILGQKVEFLVSFYNNEISEKSEIFDDQFSVERPDGSNFTLKIRSTKLEDSAMYFCASNQEGGNTIYFGEGSWLTVV.

This chain's CDR3 is CASSLIGQGAKAFF. For the CDR3, the DNA is TGTGCCAGCAGTTTAATTGGACAGGGGGCGAAGGCTTTCTTT. The chain joins TRBV27 to TRBJ1-1, with TRBD1 identical over 11 bases. V lost 2 bases, J lost 11 bases, and 7 bases stayed unmatched. Germline lookup yields CDR1 MNHEY and CDR2 SMNVEV (reference sequence). This CDR3 contains 14 residues.

The chain links TRBV5-1 to TRBJ2-7; TRBD1 might be the D (6 bases). V lost 1 base to trimming and J lost 5 bases, with 22 bases between them. CDR3 size: 17 residues. From germline, CDR1 is SGHRS and CDR2 YFSETQ. CDR3 DNA: TGCGCCAGCAGCTTGTATAGAGGGTCACAGGGAAACCACGAGCAGTACTTC. Encoded protein: CASSLYRGSQGNHEQYF.

The rearrangement joins TRBV5-8 to TRBJ2-1; a possible D gene is TRBD1 (6 bases). Trimming took 0 bases from V and 4 from J, leaving 11 bases between them. This CDR3 region has 15 residues. Germline V CDR1 and CDR2: SGHTS, YDEGEE. CDR3 DNA: TGTGCCAGCAGCTTGGGACAGGCGATATACAATGAGCAGTTCTTC. Its protein is CASSLGQAIYNEQFF.

V usage is TRBV4-1 and J usage is TRBJ2-1; 12 nucleotides agree with TRBD2. Unmatched junction bases numbered 9, after V lost 3 bases and J lost 9 bases. Germline CDR1 MGHRA, CDR2 YSYEKL. The CDR3 has 16 residues. In DNA, the CDR3 is TGCGCCAGCAGCCACCTGACTAGCGGGGGAGCCGGTGAGCAGTTCTTC. Translation gives CASSHLTSGGAGEQFF.

The CDR3 coding sequence is TGCGCCAGCAGCTCGTCATCGAACACCGGGGAGCTGTTTTTT. It encodes CASSSSSNTGELFF. The V gene is TRBV5-1, the J gene TRBJ2-2; D uncertain. The CDR3 is 14 residues long. V was cut by 3 bases and J by 0 bases, with 6 bases left in between. The V gene's germline CDR1 is SGHRS and CDR2 YFSETQ.

The chain joins TRBV20-1 to TRBJ1-1; no clear D gene. V was clipped by 3 bases and J by 4 bases, with 6 bases between them. The CDR3 is made up of 11 amino acids. CDR1 is DFQATT, CDR2 SNEGSKA, per germline (reference sequence). For the CDR3, the DNA is TGCAGTGCTAGTGGGAGCACTGAAGCTTTCTTT. It specifies CSASGSTEAFF.

This chain uses TRBV18 with TRBJ1-1, with D possibly being TRBD1 (5 bases). The germline V gene has CDR1 KGHSH and CDR2 LQKENI. This CDR3 spans 14 amino acids. V was clipped by 2 bases and J by 1 base, with 8 bases between them. CDR3 amino acids: CASSPSTGNTEAFF. The CDR3 nucleotides read TGTGCCAGCTCACCATCTACAGGGAACACTGAAGCTTTCTTT.

The chain carries TRBV19 and TRBJ1-5; D is uncertain. Germline V gives CDR1 LNHDA, CDR2 SQIVND (reference sequence). The CDR3 length is 15 residues. V lost 6 bases and J lost 0, with 12 bases in between. CDR3 nucleotide sequence: TGTGCCAGTAGCGAAAGCCTTTATAGCAATCAGCCCCAGCATTTT. Its translation is CASSESLYSNQPQHF.

The chain joins TRBV5-1 to TRBJ2-1, with D perhaps TRBD2 (5 bases). In germline, CDR1 is SGHRS, CDR2 YFSETQ. V lost 7 bases, J lost 7 bases, and 18 bases lay in between. The CDR3 consists of 14 residues. The CDR3 bases are TGCGCCAGCTCCATTAGGCTAGCCGGGAATGAGCAGTTCTTC. This encodes CASSIRLAGNEQFF.

Comment on this clone: A read error may produce the germline difference seen at one junction end. Other DNA variants within this sample encode the same CDR3. The CDR3 loop is CASSDGVWEKLFF. Here the CDR3 DNA reads TGTGCTAGCAGTGACGGGGTTTGGGAAAAACTGTTTTTT. The chain combines TRBV2 with TRBJ1-4, with D unresolved. Looked up from germline, CDR1 is SNHLY and CDR2 is FYNNEI. This CDR3 has 13 amino acids.

Notes on this clone: The junction differs from germline at one of its ends, possibly a read error. The chain uses TRBV7-7 and TRBJ2-5; maybe TRBD2 (5 bases). Germline V gene lookup returns CDR1 SSHAT and CDR2 FNYEAQ (reference sequence). The CDR3 covers 15 residues. The CDR3 coding sequence is TGTGCTAGCAGCTTAGGCGGGTTCCCCCAAGAGACCCAGTACTTC. It yields the protein CASSLGGFPQETQYF.

The V and J genes are TRBV7-2 and TRBJ2-1; no reliable D call. This CDR3 has 13 amino acids. The germline V and J ends were trimmed by 4 bases and 9 bases, with 13 bases remaining between them. CDR1 and CDR2 from the germline V gene are SGHTA and FQGNSA. CDR3: CASSSDTGGEQFF. The DNA for the CDR3 is TGTGCCAGCAGCTCCGACACGGGCGGTGAGCAGTTCTTC.

The rearrangement links TRBV11-3 to TRBJ1-6; D possibly corresponds to TRBD1 (5 bases). Looked up from germline, CDR1 is SGHNT and CDR2 is YENEEA. The CDR3 is 14 residues long. The germline V and J ends were trimmed by 3 bases and 5 bases, with 8 bases remaining between them. The CDR3 reads CASSFQGNNSPLHF. Written as DNA, the CDR3 is TGTGCCAGCAGCTTCCAGGGAAATAATTCACCCCTCCACTTT.

This chain joins TRBV6-4 and TRBJ2-3; 11 nucleotides align to TRBD2. Germline trimming cut 0 bases from V and 4 bases from J; bases unmatched to any gene: 0. Germline V CDR1 and CDR2: MRHNA, SNTAGT. CDR3 length: 15 amino acids. CDR3 residues: CASSDSSGGADTQYF. In DNA, the CDR3 is TGTGCCAGCAGTGACTCTAGCGGGGGGGCAGATACGCAGTATTTT.

The chain couples TRBV5-4 to TRBJ2-7; maybe TRBD1 (5 bases). With 3 bases removed from V and 2 bases from J, the gap between germline ends came to 9 bases. Germline CDR1 and CDR2: SGHNT and YYREEE (reference sequence). The CDR3 is 13 residues long. The CDR3 spells CASSSGQPYEQYF. For the CDR3, the DNA is TGTGCCAGCAGCTCAGGACAACCCTACGAGCAGTACTTC.

This chain uses TRBV28 with TRBJ2-1; TRBD2 aligns across 16 bases. CDR3 size: 16 residues. V was pared by 5 bases and J by 4 bases, with 2 bases of the junction left unmatched. CDR1 and CDR2 from the germline V gene are MDHEN and SYDVKM. CDR3 DNA: TGTGCCAGCAGTGGGACTAGCGGGGGGGTTTACAATGAGCAGTTCTTC. This codes for CASSGTSGGVYNEQFF.

The chain recombines TRBV19 with TRBJ1-5, with 9 bases identical to TRBD1. This CDR3 has 16 amino acids. CDR1 is LNHDA and CDR2 is SQIVND in the germline V gene (reference sequence). Trimming cost V 3 bases and J 4 bases; bases outside gene matches: 7. The CDR3 DNA reads TGTGCCAGTAGTATCGGGACAGGGCGGGAGAATCAGCCCCAGCATTTT. Translating it yields CASSIGTGRENQPQHF.

The J gene is TRBJ1-5, the V gene TRBV7-9; D may be TRBD1 (5 bases). Germline lookup yields CDR1 SEHNR and CDR2 FQNEAQ (reference sequence). V was pared by 3 bases and J by 5 bases, with 8 bases between. The CDR3 sequence is 13 residues long. CDR3 in DNA: TGTGCCAGCAGCTTTGAGGGGTATCAGCCCCAGCATTTT. It yields the protein CASSFEGYQPQHF.

V is TRBV6-4 and J is TRBJ2-3; 7 bases are shared with TRBD1. V shed 0 bases, J shed 2 bases, and the junction held 8 bases outside the gene matches. CDR1 and CDR2 from the germline V gene are MRHNA and SNTAGT. CDR3 size: 17 residues. The CDR3 sequence: CASSDSKSRGSTDTQYF. The CDR3 coding sequence is TGTGCCAGCAGTGACTCGAAATCCAGGGGGTCCACAGATACGCAGTATTTT.

This clone was observed a handful of times. The chain employs TRBV4-2 and TRBJ2-7, with D unclear. CDR3 size: 12 residues. The germline V gene encodes CDR1 LGHNA and CDR2 YNFKEQ. V gave up 3 bases and J gave up 5 bases, with 8 bases separating them. The CDR3 sequence: CASSQAVDEQYF. The DNA for the CDR3 is TGTGCCAGCAGCCAGGCAGTGGACGAGCAGTACTTC.

The chain uses TRBV7-8 and TRBJ1-1; D is undetermined. Trimming took off 8 bases at V and 5 bases at J, with 12 bases between the two ends. Looked up from germline, CDR1 is SGHVS and CDR2 is FQNEAQ. This CDR3 has 12 amino acids. CDR3 region: CASRLVGTEAFF. In nucleotides, the CDR3 is TGTGCCAGCCGACTAGTAGGGACTGAAGCTTTCTTT.